Sequencing of this T cell receptor beta chain was carried out in a study of shared clonotypes between healthy human individuals. Study observations and caveats: An anticipated effect of sequencing depth on clonotype sharing among donors was recognized. Enrolling few donors narrowed the genetic and exposure-history diversity that was represented.

Per the study methods: There were no quality scores in the junction-only immunoSEQ sequences, so filtering differed. Assay: immunoSEQ multiplex PCR; the TCRdb copy retains only in-frame clones and omits some. The V and J calls and the clone size are those of that table, but D and trimming were determined from the DNA. The profile shows 450,000 to 600,000 clones, 79% of them singletons. This clone was recorded a few times. Its antigen remains unknown. Every contributor of samples was a Caucasian grown-up residing in Nashville, Tennessee. V was cut by 7 bases and J by 1 base, with 6 bases left in between. CDR3 size: 12 residues. Germline V lookup: CDR1 SEHNR, CDR2 FQNEAQ (reference sequence).

The sequencing sample was made of PBMCs. The clonotype originates from a woman in her forties in good health. Some clones in this sample may be carry-over from other donors' samples. The rearrangement links TRBV7-9 to TRBJ2-3; either TRBD1 or TRBD2 may fit D (5 bases each). The CDR3 spells CASMGGTDTQYF. The CDR3 DNA reads as TGTGCCAGCATGGGGGGCACAGATACGCAGTATTTT.